This T cell receptor (beta chain) was identified in a study of blood T cell repertoires in COVID-19. At the level of the study: Sites across the United States, Italy and Spain contributed samples from acute and convalescent COVID-19. From T cells, B-cell-depleted T cells, or PBMCs came the material, which was cDNA or gDNA.

Recruited during active infection, patients (from Seattle) were subsequently followed longitudinally. V was pared by 5 bases and J by 10 bases, with 14 bases between. Germline V gives CDR1 SGHVS, CDR2 FQNEAQ. The CDR3 is 12 residues long. The authors' processing: Amplification of reference gene primers provided the estimated nucleated cell counts. Assay used: immunoSEQ multiplex PCR; TCRdb lists only in-frame clones, some missing. The V and J calls and the clone size are those of that table, but D and trimming were determined from the DNA. The data contain 350,000 to 400,000 clones, around 88% of them singletons.

The V and J genes are TRBV7-8 and TRBJ1-1; D might be TRBD1 (5 bases). The clonotype comes from a woman aged 60-75 years with COVID-19, enrolled during active disease. Sequencing was performed on peripheral blood. CDR3 bases: TGTGCCAGCAGCCGTTATGCTCAGGGAGCTTTCTTT. It codes for CASSRYAQGAFF.